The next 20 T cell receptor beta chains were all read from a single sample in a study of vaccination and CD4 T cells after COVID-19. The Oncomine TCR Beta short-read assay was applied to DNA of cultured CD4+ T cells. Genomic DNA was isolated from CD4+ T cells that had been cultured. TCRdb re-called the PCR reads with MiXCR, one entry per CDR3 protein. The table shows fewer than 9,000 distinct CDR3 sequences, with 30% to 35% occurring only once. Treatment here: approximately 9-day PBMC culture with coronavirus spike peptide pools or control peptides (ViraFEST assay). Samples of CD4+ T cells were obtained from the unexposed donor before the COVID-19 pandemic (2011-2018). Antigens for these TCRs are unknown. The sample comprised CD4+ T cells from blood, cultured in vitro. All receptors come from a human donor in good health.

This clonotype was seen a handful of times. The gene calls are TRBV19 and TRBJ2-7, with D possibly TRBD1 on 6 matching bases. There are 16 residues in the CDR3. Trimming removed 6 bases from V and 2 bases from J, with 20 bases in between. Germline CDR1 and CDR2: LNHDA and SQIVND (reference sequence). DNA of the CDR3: TGTGCCAGTAGCCAGCCCGGACAGACCCCTACCTACGAGCAGTACTTC. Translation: CASSQPGQTPTYEQYF. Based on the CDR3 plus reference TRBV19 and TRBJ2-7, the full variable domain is DGGITQSPKYLFRKEGQNVTLSCEQNLNHDAMYWYRQDPGQGLRLIYYSQIVNDFQKGDIAEGYSVSREKKESFPLTVTSAQKNPTAFYLCASSQPGQTPTYEQYFGPGTRLTVT.

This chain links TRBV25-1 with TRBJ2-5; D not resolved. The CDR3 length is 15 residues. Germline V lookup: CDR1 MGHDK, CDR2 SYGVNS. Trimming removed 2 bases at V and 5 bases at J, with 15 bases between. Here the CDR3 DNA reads TGTGCCAGCAGTGAAGCGTCTAGAATAGGGGAGACCCAGTACTTC. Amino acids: CASSEASRIGETQYF.

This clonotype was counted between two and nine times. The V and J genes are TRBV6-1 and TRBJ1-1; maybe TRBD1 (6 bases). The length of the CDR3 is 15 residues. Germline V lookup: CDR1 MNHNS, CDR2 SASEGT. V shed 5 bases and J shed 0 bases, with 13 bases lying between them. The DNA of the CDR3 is TGTGCCAGCAGTCCGCTAGGGGGTCTGAACACTGAAGCTTTCTTT. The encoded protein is CASSPLGGLNTEAFF.

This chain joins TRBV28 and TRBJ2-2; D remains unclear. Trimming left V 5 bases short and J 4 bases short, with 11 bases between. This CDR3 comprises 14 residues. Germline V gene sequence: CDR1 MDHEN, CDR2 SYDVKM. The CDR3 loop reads CASSPTGATGELFF. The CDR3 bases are TGTGCCAGCAGTCCGACTGGCGCCACCGGGGAGCTGTTTTTT.

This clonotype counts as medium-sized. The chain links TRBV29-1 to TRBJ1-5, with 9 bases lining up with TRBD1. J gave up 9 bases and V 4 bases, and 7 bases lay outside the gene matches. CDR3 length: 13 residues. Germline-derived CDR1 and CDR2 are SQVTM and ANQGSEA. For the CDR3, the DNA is TGCAGCGTTGGACAGGGGGACGGGGGGCCCCAGCATTTT. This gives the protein CSVGQGDGGPQHF.

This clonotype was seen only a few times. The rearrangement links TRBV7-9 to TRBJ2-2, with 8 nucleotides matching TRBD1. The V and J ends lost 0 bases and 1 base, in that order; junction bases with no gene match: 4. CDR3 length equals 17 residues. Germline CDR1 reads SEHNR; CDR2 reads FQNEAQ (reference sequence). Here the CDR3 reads CASSLAGQGRNTGELFF. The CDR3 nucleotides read TGTGCCAGCAGCTTAGCCGGACAGGGCAGGAACACCGGGGAGCTGTTTTTT.

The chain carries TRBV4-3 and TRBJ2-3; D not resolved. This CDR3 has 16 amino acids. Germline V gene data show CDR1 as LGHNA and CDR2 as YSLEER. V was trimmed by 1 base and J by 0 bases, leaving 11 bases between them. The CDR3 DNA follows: TGCGCCAGCAGCCAAGTGGCGGCCATAAGCACAGATACGCAGTATTTT. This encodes CASSQVAAISTDTQYF.

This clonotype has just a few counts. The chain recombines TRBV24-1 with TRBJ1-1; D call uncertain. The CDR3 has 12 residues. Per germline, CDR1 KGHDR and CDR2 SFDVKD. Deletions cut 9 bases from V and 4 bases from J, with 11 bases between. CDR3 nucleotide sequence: TGTGCCACCTCTGGTAGTGGCACTGAAGCTTTCTTT. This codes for CATSGSGTEAFF.

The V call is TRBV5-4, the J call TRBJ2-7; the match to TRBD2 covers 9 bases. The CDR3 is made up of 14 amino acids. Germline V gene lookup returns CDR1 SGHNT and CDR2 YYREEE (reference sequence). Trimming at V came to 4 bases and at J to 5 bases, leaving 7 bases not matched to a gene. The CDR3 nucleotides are TGTGCCAGCAGCCTGTATAGCGGGAGTAACGAGCAGTACTTC. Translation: CASSLYSGSNEQYF.

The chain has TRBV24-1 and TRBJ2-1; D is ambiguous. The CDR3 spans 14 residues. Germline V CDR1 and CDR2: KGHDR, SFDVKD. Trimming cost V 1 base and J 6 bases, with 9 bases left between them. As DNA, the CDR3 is TGTGCCACCAGTGATTTAAAACTGGTCAATGAGCAGTTCTTC. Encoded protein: CATSDLKLVNEQFF.

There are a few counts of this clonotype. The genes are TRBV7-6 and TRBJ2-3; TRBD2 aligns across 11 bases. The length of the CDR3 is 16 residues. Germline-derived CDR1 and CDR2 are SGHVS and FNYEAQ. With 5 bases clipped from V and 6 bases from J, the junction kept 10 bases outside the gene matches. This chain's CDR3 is CASSLRLAGLVDTQYF. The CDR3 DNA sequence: TGTGCCAGCAGCCTACGACTAGCGGGGCTGGTGGATACGCAGTATTTT.

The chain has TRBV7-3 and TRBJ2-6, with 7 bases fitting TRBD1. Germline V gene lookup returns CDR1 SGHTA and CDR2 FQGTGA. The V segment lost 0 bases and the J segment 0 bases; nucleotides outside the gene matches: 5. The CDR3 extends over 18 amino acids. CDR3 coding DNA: TGTGCCAGCAGCTTAACAGTTACAGGGGTCTCTGGGGCCAACGTCCTGACTTTC. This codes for CASSLTVTGVSGANVLTF.

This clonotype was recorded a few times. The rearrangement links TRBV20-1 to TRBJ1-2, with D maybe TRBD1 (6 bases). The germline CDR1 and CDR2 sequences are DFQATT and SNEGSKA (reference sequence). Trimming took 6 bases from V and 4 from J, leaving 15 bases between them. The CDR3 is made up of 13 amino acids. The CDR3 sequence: CSAGGAFGYGYTF. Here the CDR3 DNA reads TGCAGTGCGGGGGGGGCATTTGGCTATGGCTACACCTTC.

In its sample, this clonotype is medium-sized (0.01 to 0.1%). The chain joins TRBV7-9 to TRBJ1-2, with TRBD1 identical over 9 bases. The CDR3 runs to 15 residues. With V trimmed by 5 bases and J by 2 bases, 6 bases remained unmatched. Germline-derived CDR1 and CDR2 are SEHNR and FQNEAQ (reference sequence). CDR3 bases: TGTGCCAGCAGCCCACTGGACAGGGGCAACTATGGCTACACCTTC. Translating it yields CASSPLDRGNYGYTF.

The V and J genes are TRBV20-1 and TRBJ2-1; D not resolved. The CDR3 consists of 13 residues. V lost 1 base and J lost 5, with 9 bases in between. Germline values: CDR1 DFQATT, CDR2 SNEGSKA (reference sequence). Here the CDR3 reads CSARVGAHNEQFF. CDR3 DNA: TGCAGTGCTAGAGTCGGTGCACACAATGAGCAGTTCTTC.

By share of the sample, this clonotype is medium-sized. The CDR3, as DNA: TGCAGTGTTAACTCGGACACCGGGGAGCTGTTTTTT. It specifies CSVNSDTGELFF. The chain uses TRBV20-1 and TRBJ2-2, with D unclear. CDR3 length equals 12 residues. V was trimmed by 7 bases and J by 3 bases, leaving 9 bases between them. The germline V gene has CDR1 DFQATT and CDR2 SNEGSKA (reference sequence).

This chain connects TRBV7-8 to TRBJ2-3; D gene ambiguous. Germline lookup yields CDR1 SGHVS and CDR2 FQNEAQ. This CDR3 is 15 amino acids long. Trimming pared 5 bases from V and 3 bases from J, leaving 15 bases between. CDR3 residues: CASSIYWPGTDTQYF. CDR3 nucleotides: TGTGCCAGCAGCATATATTGGCCTGGGACAGATACGCAGTATTTT.

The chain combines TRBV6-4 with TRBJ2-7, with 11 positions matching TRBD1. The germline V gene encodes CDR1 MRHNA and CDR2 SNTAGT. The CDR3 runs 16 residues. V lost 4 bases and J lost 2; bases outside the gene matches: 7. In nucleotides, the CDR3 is TGTGCCAGCAGTGCCCCGCCGGGACAGGGGGCCTACGAGCAGTACTTC. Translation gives CASSAPPGQGAYEQYF.

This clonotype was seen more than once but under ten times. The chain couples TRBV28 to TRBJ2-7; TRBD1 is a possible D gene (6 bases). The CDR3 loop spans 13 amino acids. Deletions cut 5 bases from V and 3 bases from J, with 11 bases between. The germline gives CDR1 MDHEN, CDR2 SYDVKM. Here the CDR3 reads CASSDRSDYEQYF. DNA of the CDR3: TGTGCCAGCAGTGACAGGTCGGACTACGAGCAGTACTTC. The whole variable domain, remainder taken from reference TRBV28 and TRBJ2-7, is DVKVTQSSRYLVKRTGEKVFLECVQDMDHENMFWYRQDPGLGLRLIYFSYDVKMKEKGDIPEGYSVSREKKERFSLILESASTNQTSMYLCASSDRSDYEQYFGPGTRLTVT.

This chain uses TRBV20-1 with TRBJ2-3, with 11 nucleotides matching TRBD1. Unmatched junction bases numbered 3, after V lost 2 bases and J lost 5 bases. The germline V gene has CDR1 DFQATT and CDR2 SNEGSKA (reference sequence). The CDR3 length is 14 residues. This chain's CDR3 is CSARPGQGVDTQYF. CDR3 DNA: TGCAGTGCTAGACCGGGACAGGGGGTAGATACGCAGTATTTT.